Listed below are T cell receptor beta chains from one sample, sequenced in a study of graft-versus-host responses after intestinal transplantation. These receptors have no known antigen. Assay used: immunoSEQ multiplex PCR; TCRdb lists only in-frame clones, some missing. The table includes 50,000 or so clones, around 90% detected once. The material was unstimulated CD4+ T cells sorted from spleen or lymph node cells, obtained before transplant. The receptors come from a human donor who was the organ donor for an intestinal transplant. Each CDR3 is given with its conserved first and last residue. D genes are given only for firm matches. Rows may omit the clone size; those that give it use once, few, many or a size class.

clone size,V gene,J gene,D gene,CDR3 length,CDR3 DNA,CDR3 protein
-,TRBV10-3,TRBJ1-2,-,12,TGTGCCATCAGTGGTCAGGACTATGGCTACACCTTC,CAISGQDYGYTF
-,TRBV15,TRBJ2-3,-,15,TGTGCCTCCTCAGTCCGGGCGGGACCCACAGATACGCAGTATTTT,CASSVRAGPTDTQYF
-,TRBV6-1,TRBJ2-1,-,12,TGTGCCAGCAGTGCCATCCGGAATGAGCAGTTCTTC,CASSAIRNEQFF
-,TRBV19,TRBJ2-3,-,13,TGTGCCAGTAGTGTCCAGGGAACAGATACGCAGTATTTT,CASSVQGTDTQYF
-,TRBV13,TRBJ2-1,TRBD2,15,TGTGCCAGCAGCTCAGGACTAGCCCCCTACAATGAGCAGTTCTTC,CASSSGLAPYNEQFF
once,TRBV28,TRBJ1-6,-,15,TGTGCCAGCAGCTCTACCACATGGAATAATTCACCCCTCCACTTT,CASSSTTWNNSPLHF
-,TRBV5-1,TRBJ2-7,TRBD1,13,TGCGCCAGCAGCTGGGACAGGGTTTACGAGCAGTACTTC,CASSWDRVYEQYF
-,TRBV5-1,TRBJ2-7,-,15,TGCGCCAGCAGCTTGGGGCAGGGGTGGTTATACGAGCAGTACTTC,CASSLGQGWLYEQYF
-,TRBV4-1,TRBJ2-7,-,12,TGCGCCAGCAGCCAAGATGGTGGCGAGCAGTACTTC,CASSQDGGEQYF
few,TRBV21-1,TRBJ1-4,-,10,TGTGCCAGCACCAATGAAAAACTGTTTTTT,CASTNEKLFF
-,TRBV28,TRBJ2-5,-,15,TGTGCCAGCAGTTTAAGGCAGACGAGCCAAGAGACCCAGTACTTC,CASSLRQTSQETQYF
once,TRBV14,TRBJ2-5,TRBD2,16,TGTGCCAGCAGCCCTCTCCCGGGACTAGCGGGAACTGAGCAGTACTTC,CASSPLPGLAGTEQYF
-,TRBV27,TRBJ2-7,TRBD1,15,TGTGCCAGCAGTTTAACAACCGGGACAGGGGGTGAGCAGTACTTC,CASSLTTGTGGEQYF
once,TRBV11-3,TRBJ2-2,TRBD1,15,TGTGCCAGCAGCTTGGGACAGGGGAACACCGGGGAGCTGTTTTTT,CASSLGQGNTGELFF
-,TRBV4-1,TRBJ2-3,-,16,TGCGCCAGCAGCTTCCTGGCAGTCGGTAACACAGATACGCAGTATTTT,CASSFLAVGNTDTQYF
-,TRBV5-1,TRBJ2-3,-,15,TGCGCCAGCAGCTCGTCAGGGGGGATAACAGATACGCAGTATTTT,CASSSSGGITDTQYF
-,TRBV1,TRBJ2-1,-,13,TGCACCAGCAGCCAAGCGACTAGCCATGAGCAGTTCTTC,CTSSQATSHEQFF
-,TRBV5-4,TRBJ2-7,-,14,TGTGCCAGCAGCTCCCCGGATGGATCCTACGAGCAGTACTTC,CASSSPDGSYEQYF
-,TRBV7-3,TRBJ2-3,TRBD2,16,TGTGCCAGCAGCCGGGGACTAGCGGGAGGGACAGATACGCAGTATTTT,CASSRGLAGGTDTQYF
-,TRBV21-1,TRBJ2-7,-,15,TGTGCCAGCAGCAAAGTTGGGGTGAGCTCCTACGAGCAGTACTTC,CASSKVGVSSYEQYF
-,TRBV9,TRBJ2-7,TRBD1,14,TGTGCCAGCAGCGCCGGGACAGCCTTCTACGAGCAGTACTTC,CASSAGTAFYEQYF
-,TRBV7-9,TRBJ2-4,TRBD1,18,TGTGCCAGCAGCCCAGATCCTGGGACAGAAGTAAAGGGGTACATTCAGTACTTC,CASSPDPGTEVKGYIQYF
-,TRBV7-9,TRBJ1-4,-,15,TGTGCCAGCAGCTTTTACAGGGCAACTAATGAAAAACTGTTTTTT,CASSFYRATNEKLFF
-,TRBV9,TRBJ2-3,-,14,TGTGCCAGCAGTTCGAGTACGTCCACAGATACGCAGTATTTT,CASSSSTSTDTQYF
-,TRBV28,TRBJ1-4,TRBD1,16,TGTGCCAGCAGTCAAAGGACAGGGAGGGCTAATGAAAAACTGTTTTTT,CASSQRTGRANEKLFF
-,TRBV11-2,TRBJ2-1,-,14,TGTGCCGGGAGACACTTGAACTCCTACAATGAGCAGTTCTTC,CAGRHLNSYNEQFF
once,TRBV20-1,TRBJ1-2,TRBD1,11,TGCAGTGCCACGACAGGGAGTGGCTACACCTTC,CSATTGSGYTF
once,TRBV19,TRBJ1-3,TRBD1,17,TGTGCCAGTAGTATCGCGGGACAGTTCTTTTCTGGAAACACCATATATTTT,CASSIAGQFFSGNTIYF
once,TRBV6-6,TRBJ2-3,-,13,TGTGCCAGCGGGGCGGCCAGCACAGATACGCAGTATTTT,CASGAASTDTQYF
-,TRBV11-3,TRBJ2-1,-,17,TGTGCCAGCAGCCCAGGGGGAGGCCCCTTCTCCTACAATGAGCAGTTCTTC,CASSPGGGPFSYNEQFF
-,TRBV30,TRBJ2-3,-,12,TGTGCCTGGAGTGTACTCACAGATACGCAGTATTTT,CAWSVLTDTQYF
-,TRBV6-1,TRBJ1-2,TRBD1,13,TGTGCCAGCAGGAGGGACAGGGGGCATGGCTACACCTTC,CASRRDRGHGYTF
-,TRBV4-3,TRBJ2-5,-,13,TGCGCCAGCAGCCAGCCCGGGGAAGAGACCCAGTACTTC,CASSQPGEETQYF
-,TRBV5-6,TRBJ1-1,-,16,TGTGCCAGCAGCTTGGGGTTTGGGACCAGTGTGGCTGAAGCTTTCTTT,CASSLGFGTSVAEAFF
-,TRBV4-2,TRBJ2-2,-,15,TGTGTCAGCAGCCAAGTCGTGGCAGGCCCCGGGGAGCTGTTTTTT,CVSSQVVAGPGELFF
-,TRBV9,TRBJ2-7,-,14,TGTGCCAGCAGCGTAGGGGACGGACCCTACGAGCAGTACTTC,CASSVGDGPYEQYF
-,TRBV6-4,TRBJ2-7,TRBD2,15,TGTGCCAGCAGTCAACTAGCGGGAGGAATCTACGAGCAGTACTTC,CASSQLAGGIYEQYF
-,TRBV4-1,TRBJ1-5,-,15,TGCGCCAGCAGCCACTATTCAACAGCAGATCAGCCCCAGCATTTT,CASSHYSTADQPQHF
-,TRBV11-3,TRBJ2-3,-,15,TGTGCCAGCAGCTTAGACGGATCTAGCACAGATACGCAGTATTTT,CASSLDGSSTDTQYF
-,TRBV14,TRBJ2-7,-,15,TGTGCCAGCAGCCCGGACTACCTAAGGAACTACGAGCAGTACTTC,CASSPDYLRNYEQYF
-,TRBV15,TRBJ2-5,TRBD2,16,TGTGCCACCAGCAGAGGGAGGCGGGAGAGTTTGGAGACCCAGTACTTC,CATSRGRRESLETQYF
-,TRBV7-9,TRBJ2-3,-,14,TGTGCCAGCAGCCTAGCCTCTATAGCAGATACGCAGTATTTT,CASSLASIADTQYF
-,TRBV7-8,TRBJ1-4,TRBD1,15,TGTGCCAGCAGCCCCACAGGGGACTACGATGAAAAACTGTTTTTT,CASSPTGDYDEKLFF
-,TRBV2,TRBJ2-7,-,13,TGTGCCAGCAGAGGTCACGGGGGCGGCGAGCAGTACTTC,CASRGHGGGEQYF
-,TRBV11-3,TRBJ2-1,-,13,TGTGCCAGCAGCTTAGGCTTCAACAATGAGCAGTTCTTC,CASSLGFNNEQFF
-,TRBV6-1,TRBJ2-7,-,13,TGTGCCAGCATCCTTATGACGCCCTACGAGCAGTACTTC,CASILMTPYEQYF